This T cell receptor (beta chain) emerged from a study of cytomegalovirus exposure and HLA in healthy donors. The PCR employed 60 Vbeta primers together with 13 Jbeta primers. Profiled with immunoSEQ multiplex PCR; TCRdb holds only in-frame clones, not every one. The table lists 80,000 or so clones, around 84% of them singletons, with 4% to 5.5% in the top ten. Germline V gives CDR1 SGDLS, CDR2 YYNGEE. The V and J ends lost 0 bases and 0 bases respectively, with 7 bases between them. The CDR3 totals 14 residues. Comment on this clone: The antigen is undetermined.

Study results and limitations: V segments that were indistinguishable, TRBV6-2 and TRBV6-3 among them, were omitted from analysis.

The sample consisted of PBMCs. The chain carries TRBV9 and TRBJ2-7; D unclear. The clonotype was recovered from a man aged 40-49 years in good health and CMV-seronegative. The CDR3 sequence: CASSVGVGSYEQYF. CDR3 coding DNA: TGTGCCAGCAGCGTAGGTGTCGGCTCCTACGAGCAGTACTTC.